Listed here are 17 T cell receptor beta chains from one sample, sequenced in a study of graft-versus-host responses after intestinal transplantation. Clones were read by immunoSEQ multiplex PCR, and TCRdb kept only the in-frame ones, dropping some. The sample has about 15,000 clones; 25% to 30% are singletons. The sample was alloreactive CD4+ T cells from a mixed lymphocyte reaction culture, taken before intestinal transplant. As for subset: CFSE-low proliferating T cells sorted from approximately 6-day pre-transplant mixed lymphocyte reaction (GvH or HvG direction). These receptors came from a human patient who received an intestinal transplant.

The CDR3 bases are TGTGCCAGCAGCTTACTGGCAGGGGGACAGCCCCAGCATTTT. It is translated as CASSLLAGGQPQHF. This sequence joins TRBV7-2 and TRBJ1-5, with TRBD1 matching over 7 bases. The V gene end was trimmed by 2 bases and the J gene end by 7 bases; junction bases not matched to a gene: 5. This CDR3 region has 14 residues. From germline, CDR1 is SGHTA and CDR2 FQGNSA.

The rearrangement links TRBV4-2 to TRBJ2-4; perhaps TRBD2 as D (5 bases). CDR1 is LGHNA and CDR2 is YNFKEQ in the germline V gene. CDR3 length: 14 amino acids. The ends were cut back, 1 base at V and 6 bases at J, with 10 bases in the middle. The CDR3 reads CASSQVLARNIQYF. The CDR3 DNA reads as TGTGCCAGCAGCCAAGTCCTAGCAAGAAACATTCAGTACTTC.

The rearrangement uses TRBV6-6 and TRBJ2-7; D uncertain. The germline CDR1 and CDR2 sequences are MNHNY and SVGAGI (reference sequence). CDR3 length: 13 amino acids. V was clipped by 2 bases and J by 3 bases, with 8 bases between them. The CDR3 DNA is TGTGCCAGCAGTTACCGACGGCGCTACGAGCAGTACTTC. As protein: CASSYRRRYEQYF.

This clone appeared a few times. V gene TRBV28 combines with J gene TRBJ2-5, with 11 bases fitting TRBD1. The CDR3 totals 12 residues. V lost 8 bases to trimming and J lost 11 bases; unmatched junction nucleotides: 7. Looked up from germline, CDR1 is MDHEN and CDR2 is SYDVKM. The CDR3 nucleotides read TGTGCCAGCGGGACAGGGGGGTTGGGGCAGTACTTC. Translating gives CASGTGGLGQYF.

The chain is built from TRBV6-4 and TRBJ2-7, with 9 bases that match TRBD2. CDR1 and CDR2 from the germline V gene are MRHNA and SNTAGT. V shed 5 bases and J 0 bases; nucleotides not matched to a gene: 2. This CDR3 comprises 14 residues. Written as DNA, the CDR3 is TGTGCCAGCAGTCGTAGCGGGAGCTCCTACGAGCAGTACTTC. Translated: CASSRSGSSYEQYF.

The gene calls are TRBV5-1 and TRBJ2-2, with 7 nucleotides matching TRBD1. The CDR3 spans 17 residues. The V gene end was trimmed by 3 bases and the J gene end by 2 bases; junction bases not matched to a gene: 10. The germline V gene encodes CDR1 SGHRS and CDR2 YFSETQ. This CDR3 reads CASSWVGQGVNTGELFF. CDR3 in DNA: TGCGCCAGCAGCTGGGTAGGGCAGGGGGTTAACACCGGGGAGCTGTTTTTT.

This clone is a singleton in its sample. The V gene is TRBV27, the J gene TRBJ2-2; D is undetermined. V gave up 2 bases and J gave up 0 bases, with 7 bases separating them. CDR1 MNHEY and CDR2 SMNVEV come from the germline V gene (reference sequence). The CDR3 contains 15 residues. In DNA form, the CDR3 reads TGTGCCAGCAGTTTAGCCATAACGAACACCGGGGAGCTGTTTTTT. The encoded protein is CASSLAITNTGELFF.

V and J are TRBV28 and TRBJ2-3; the D gene is possibly TRBD2 (6 bases). The CDR3 spans 14 residues. With 2 bases removed from V and 0 bases from J, the gap between germline ends came to 6 bases. The germline gives CDR1 MDHEN, CDR2 SYDVKM. Here the CDR3 DNA reads TGTGCCAGCAGTTTAAGCGGGAGCACAGATACGCAGTATTTT. Its protein product is CASSLSGSTDTQYF.

The chain employs TRBV6-5 and TRBJ2-7; TRBD2 might be the D (6 bases). The CDR3 is 14 residues long. Trimming pared 5 bases from V and 7 bases from J, leaving 18 bases between. Germline assignment: CDR1 MNHEY and CDR2 SVGAGI. The CDR3 DNA sequence: TGTGCCAGCAGTCCTAGCGAGAGGGCCCGGGAGCAGTACTTC. Translation gives CASSPSERAREQYF.

This clone was observed a handful of times. The V call is TRBV5-5, the J call TRBJ2-5, with a weak D call TRBD1 (6 bases). V gave up 4 bases and J gave up 0 bases, with 10 bases separating them. This CDR3 region has 14 residues. Germline values: CDR1 SGHKS, CDR2 YYEKEE (reference sequence). The DNA of the CDR3 is TGTGCCAGCAGCCCCAACAGGGACCAAGAGACCCAGTACTTC. Translation gives CASSPNRDQETQYF.

This clone was counted between two and nine times. Here the CDR3 DNA reads TGTGCCAGCAGCTTACGGCCTAAAGATACGCAGTATTTT. Its protein product is CASSLRPKDTQYF. The genes are TRBV7-3 and TRBJ2-3; D not resolved. The CDR3 covers 13 residues. The ends were cut back, 2 bases at V and 5 bases at J, with 8 bases in the middle. Germline V gene lookup returns CDR1 SGHTA and CDR2 FQGTGA. The entire variable domain, with the rest obtained from reference TRBV7-3 and TRBJ2-3, is as follows: GAGVSQTPSNKVTEKGKYVELRCDPISGHTALYWYRQSLGQGPEFLIYFQGTGAADDSGLPNDRFFAVRPEGSVSTLKIQRTERGDSAVYLCASSLRPKDTQYFGPGTRLTVL.

This clone is medium-sized in the sample. This sequence joins TRBV19 and TRBJ1-5; D is uncertain. With 0 bases removed from V and 6 bases from J, the gap between germline ends came to 9 bases. CDR1 LNHDA and CDR2 SQIVND come from the germline V gene (reference sequence). This CDR3 spans 14 amino acids. CDR3 coding DNA: TGTGCCAGTAGTATAGACAGGCCCAGTCAGCCCCAGCATTTT. It codes for CASSIDRPSQPQHF.

The J gene is TRBJ2-5, the V gene TRBV28; a weak D match, TRBD1 (5 bases). The tail of the sequence fits TRBJ2-7 better, so the J call may be wrong. Per germline, CDR1 MDHEN and CDR2 SYDVKM. The CDR3 runs 15 residues. The CDR3 reads CASSLYRKGSYEQYF. For the CDR3, the DNA is TGTGCCAGCAGTTTATACAGGAAGGGGTCCTACGAGCAGTACTTC.

Note on this clone: The same CDR3 also results from other DNA sequences found in this sample. V is TRBV29-1 and J is TRBJ1-1; tentatively, D is TRBD1 (6 bases). Germline lookup yields CDR1 SQVTM and CDR2 ANQGSEA. This CDR3 has 12 residues. V was trimmed by 4 bases and J by 4 bases, leaving 10 bases between them. CDR3 sequence (DNA): TGCAGCGTTGCCAGGGGAGGCACTGAAGCTTTCTTT. Translated, it gives CSVARGGTEAFF.

There are a few counts of this clone. The J gene is TRBJ2-5, the V gene TRBV27; 8 bases line up with TRBD1. V lost 7 bases to trimming and J lost 1 base; unmatched junction nucleotides: 8. The germline V gene has CDR1 MNHEY and CDR2 SMNVEV (reference sequence). This CDR3 spans 15 amino acids. CDR3 amino acids: CASIPGGQGQETQYF. For the CDR3, the DNA is TGTGCCAGCATTCCTGGAGGACAGGGCCAAGAGACCCAGTACTTC.

The sample holds a few counts of this clone. The gene calls are TRBV28 and TRBJ1-1, with D possibly being TRBD1 (6 bases). Per germline, CDR1 MDHEN and CDR2 SYDVKM. This CDR3 has 16 amino acids. V lost 5 bases, J lost 4 bases, and 20 bases lay in between. The chain's CDR3 is CASSVGGGVGVTEAFF. The CDR3 region has the DNA TGTGCCAGCAGTGTAGGGGGGGGCGTCGGTGTCACTGAAGCTTTCTTT.

This clone occurred once. This chain uses TRBV18 with TRBJ1-1, with a tentative D call TRBD1 (6 bases). The germline CDR1 and CDR2 sequences are KGHSH and LQKENI. The CDR3 runs to 12 residues. V was pared by 3 bases and J by 5 bases, with 7 bases between. CDR3 loop: CASSPQGTEAFF. DNA of the CDR3: TGTGCCAGCTCACCTCAGGGGACTGAAGCTTTCTTT.